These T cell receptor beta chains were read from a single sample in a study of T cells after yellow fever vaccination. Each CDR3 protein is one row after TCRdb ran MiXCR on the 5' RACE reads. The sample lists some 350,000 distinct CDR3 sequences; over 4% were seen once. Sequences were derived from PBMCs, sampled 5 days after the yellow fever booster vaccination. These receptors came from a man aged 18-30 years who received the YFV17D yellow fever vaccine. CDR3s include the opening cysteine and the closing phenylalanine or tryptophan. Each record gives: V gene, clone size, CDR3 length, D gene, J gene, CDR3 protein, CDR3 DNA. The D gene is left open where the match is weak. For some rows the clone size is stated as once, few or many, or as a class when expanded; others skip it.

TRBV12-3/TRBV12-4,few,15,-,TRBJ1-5,CASSLQDAGHQPQHF,TGTGCCAGCAGTCTACAAGATGCGGGACATCAGCCCCAGCATTTT
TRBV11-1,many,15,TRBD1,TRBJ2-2,CASSPRTGRTGELFF,TGTGCCAGCAGCCCTCGGACAGGGAGGACCGGGGAGCTGTTTTTT
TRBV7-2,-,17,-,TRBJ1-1,CASSLGYGGGRRTEAFF,TGTGCCAGCAGCTTAGGGTACGGGGGCGGAAGAAGGACTGAAGCTTTCTTT
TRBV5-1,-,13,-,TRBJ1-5,CASSFQEGQPQQF,TGCGCCAGCAGCTTCCAGGAGGGGCAGCCCCAGCAATTT
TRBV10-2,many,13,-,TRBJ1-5,CASSNREGQPQHF,TGCGCCAGCAGTAACAGGGAAGGCCAGCCCCAGCATTTT
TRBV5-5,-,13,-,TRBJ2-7,CASNPGGGDEQYF,TGTGCCAGCAACCCCGGAGGGGGGGACGAGCAGTACTTC
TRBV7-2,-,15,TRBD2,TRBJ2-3,CASSLSAGGRDTQYF,TGTGCCAGCAGCTTATCCGCGGGGGGGCGGGATACGCAGTATTTT
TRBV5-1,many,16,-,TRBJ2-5,CASSLDPGQKGETQYF,TGCGCCAGCAGCTTGGATCCCGGCCAGAAGGGAGAGACCCAGTACTTC
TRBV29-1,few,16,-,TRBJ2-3,CSVEGGQGMYTDTQYF,TGCAGCGTTGAAGGAGGGCAGGGGATGTACACAGATACGCAGTATTTT
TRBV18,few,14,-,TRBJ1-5,CASSPDARDQPQHF,TGTGCCAGCTCACCAGACGCCCGAGATCAGCCCCAGCATTTT
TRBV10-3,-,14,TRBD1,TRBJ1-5,CASDRGNSNQPQHF,TGTGCCTCGGACAGGGGGAATAGCAATCAGCCCCAGCATTTT
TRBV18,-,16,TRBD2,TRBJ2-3,CASSPGRVDLPDTQYF,TGTGCCAGCTCCCCCGGGAGGGTCGATTTGCCAGATACGCAGTATTTT
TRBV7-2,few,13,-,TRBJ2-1,CASSKVSYNEQFF,TGTGCCAGCAGTAAGGTATCCTACAATGAGCAGTTCTTC
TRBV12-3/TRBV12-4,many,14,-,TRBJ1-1,CASSPDSYNTEAFF,TGTGCCAGCAGTCCGGACAGCTACAACACTGAAGCTTTCTTT
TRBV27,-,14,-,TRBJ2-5,CASSKGGMIETQYF,TGTGCCAGCTCAAAGGGGGGCATGATAGAGACCCAGTACTTC
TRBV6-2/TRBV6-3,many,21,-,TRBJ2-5,CASSYSIGYDLGLGVGETQYF,TGTGCCAGCAGTTACTCGATCGGATACGACTTGGGGCTAGGGGTCGGGGAGACCCAGTACTTC
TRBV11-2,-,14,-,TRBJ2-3,CASSSRTRTFTQYF,TGTGCCAGCAGCTCAAGGACACGGACCTTCACGCAGTATTTT
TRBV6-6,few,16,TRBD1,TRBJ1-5,CASSEPDRGRKQPQHF,TGTGCCAGCAGTGAGCCGGACAGGGGGCGAAAACAGCCCCAGCATTTT
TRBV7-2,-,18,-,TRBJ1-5,CASSLNRVLFRSNQPQHF,TGTGCCAGCAGCTTAAACAGGGTATTATTTCGAAGCAATCAGCCCCAGCATTTT
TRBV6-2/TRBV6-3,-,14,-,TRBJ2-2,CASRPFVNTGELFF,TGTGCCAGCAGACCCTTTGTGAACACCGGGGAGCTGTTTTTT
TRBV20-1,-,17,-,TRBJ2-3,CSASGPTTISSTDTQYF,TGCAGTGCTAGCGGTCCAACGACAATTTCTAGCACAGATACGCAGTATTTT
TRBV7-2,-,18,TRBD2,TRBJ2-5,CASSLGGSSGGGWETQYF,TGTGCCAGCAGCTTAGGAGGTTCTAGCGGGGGGGGTTGGGAGACCCAGTACTTC
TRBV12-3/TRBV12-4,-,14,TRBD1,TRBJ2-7,CASSFRDRVYEQYF,TGTGCCAGCAGTTTCCGGGACAGAGTCTACGAGCAGTACTTC
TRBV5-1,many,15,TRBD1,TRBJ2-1,CASSQPGQGVNEQFF,TGCGCCAGCAGCCAACCGGGACAGGGAGTCAATGAGCAGTTCTTC
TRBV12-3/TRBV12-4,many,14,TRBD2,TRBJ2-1,CASSLGTSLNEQFF,TGTGCCAGCAGTTTGGGGACTAGCCTCAATGAGCAGTTCTTC
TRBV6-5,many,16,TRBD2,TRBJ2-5,CASSSSGGRPGETQYF,TGTGCCAGCAGTTCTAGCGGGGGGCGCCCAGGGGAGACCCAGTACTTC
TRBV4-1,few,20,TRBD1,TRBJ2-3,CASSPATGQGRVGSTDTQYF,TGCGCCAGCAGTCCAGCTACCGGACAGGGTAGGGTTGGAAGCACAGATACGCAGTATTTT
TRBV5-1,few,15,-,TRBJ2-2,CASSLLTANTGELFF,TGCGCCAGCAGCTTACTCACCGCGAACACCGGGGAGCTGTTTTTT
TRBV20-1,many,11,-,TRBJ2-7,CSARRGYEQYF,TGCAGTGCTAGACGGGGCTACGAGCAGTACTTC
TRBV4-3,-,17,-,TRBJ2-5,CASSQDLRGDAFETQYF,TGCGCCAGCAGCCAAGACCTAAGGGGGGATGCTTTTGAGACCCAGTACTTC
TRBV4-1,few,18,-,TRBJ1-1,CASSQVDLGIPRGTEAFF,TGCGCCAGCAGCCAGGTGGATTTGGGAATCCCGCGGGGAACTGAAGCTTTCTTT
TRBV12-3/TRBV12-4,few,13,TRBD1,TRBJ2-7,CASRQGVPYEQYF,TGTGCCAGCAGACAGGGGGTACCCTACGAGCAGTACTTC
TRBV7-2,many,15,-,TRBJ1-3,CASSLSGSSGNTIYF,TGTGCCAGCAGCTTATCGGGCAGCTCTGGAAACACCATATATTTT
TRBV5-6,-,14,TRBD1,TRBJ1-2,CASSLARGGYGYTF,TGTGCCAGCAGCTTGGCCAGGGGGGGCTATGGCTACACCTTC
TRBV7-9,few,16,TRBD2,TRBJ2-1,CASSPRTSGGAREQFF,TGTGCCAGCAGCCCTCGGACTAGCGGGGGGGCACGTGAGCAGTTCTTC
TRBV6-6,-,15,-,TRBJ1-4,CASSYDAATNEKLFF,TGTGCCAGCAGTTACGACGCTGCAACTAATGAAAAACTGTTTTTT
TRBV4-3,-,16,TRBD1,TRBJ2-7,CASSQYLGQAGYEQYF,TGCGCCAGCAGCCAATACTTGGGACAGGCCGGGTACGAGCAGTACTTC
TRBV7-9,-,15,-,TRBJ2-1,CASSLDGLAPSEQFF,TGTGCCAGCAGCTTAGATGGTCTAGCTCCCAGTGAGCAGTTCTTC
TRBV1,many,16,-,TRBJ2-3,CTSSQDRVGDTDTQYF,TGCACCAGCAGCCAAGATCGGGTTGGGGACACAGATACGCAGTATTTT
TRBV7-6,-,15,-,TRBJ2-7,CASSLRQGLTYEQYF,TGTGCCAGCAGCTTAAGGCAGGGCCTCACCTACGAGCAGTACTTC
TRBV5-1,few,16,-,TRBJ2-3,CASASGRVGSTDTQYF,TGCGCCAGCGCTTCGGGGAGAGTCGGAAGCACAGATACGCAGTATTTT
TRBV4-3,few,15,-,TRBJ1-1,CASSQDPNSGTEAFF,TGCGCCAGCAGCCAAGATCCCAACAGCGGCACTGAAGCTTTCTTT
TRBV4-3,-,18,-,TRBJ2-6,CASSPEMEPYRGANVLTF,TGCGCCAGCAGCCCAGAAATGGAACCTTACCGGGGGGCCAACGTCCTGACTTTC
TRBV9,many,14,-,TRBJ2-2,CASSVRVMAGELFF,TGTGCCAGCAGCGTGAGAGTTATGGCCGGGGAGCTGTTTTTT
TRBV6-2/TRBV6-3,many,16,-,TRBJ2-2,CASSAFWAANTGELFF,TGTGCCAGCAGTGCCTTTTGGGCAGCGAACACCGGGGAGCTGTTTTTT
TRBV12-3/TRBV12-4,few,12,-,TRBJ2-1,CASSTRTGEQFF,TGTGCCAGCAGTACCCGGACCGGCGAGCAGTTCTTC
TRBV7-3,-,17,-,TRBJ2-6,CASSSSGRASGANVLTF,TGTGCCAGCAGCTCCTCGGGACGAGCCTCTGGGGCCAACGTCCTGACTTTC